A single TCR beta chain is shown here with its context. Its antigen is not known. The V gene's germline CDR1 is LGHNA and CDR2 YNFKEQ. The CDR3 covers 16 residues. The V end was cut by 0 bases, the J end by 9 bases, with 18 bases between. This specimen belongs to a study of identical twins. Broader study findings: High-abundance cord blood beta clonotypes had fewer insertions; memory repertoires showed none.

Each cDNA held unique molecular identifiers, and template switching gave it a universal primer site. TCRdb used MiXCR to reprocess the 5' RACE reads, holding one entry per CDR3 protein. Of approximately 500,000 distinct CDR3 sequences listed, about 24% were seen once; the top ten hold 2.9%. This sample was also put to use in a study of T cells expressing NK-cell markers. From that report: Alpha-beta TCR T cells were the sole sorting target in several experiments, owing to an anti-gamma-delta TCR antibody. These clonotypes also led the CD3+CD56-NKG2C+ fraction in a few donors.

The clonotype originates from a woman younger than 35 in good health. The specimen sequenced was CD4+ T cells sorted from blood. The gene calls are TRBV4-2 and TRBJ2-1, with a tentative D call TRBD2 (5 bases). The CDR3 loop reads CASSQDLSGGGSEQFF. DNA for the CDR3: TGTGCCAGCAGCCAAGATTTAAGCGGAGGAGGCAGTGAGCAGTTCTTC.